This T cell receptor beta chain was sequenced in a study of blood T cell repertoires in COVID-19. Method: immunoSEQ multiplex PCR; TCRdb's copy keeps in-frame clones and lacks some. The data hold tens of thousands of clones, with approximately 78% observed a single time. This CDR3 region has 16 residues. Germline V gene data show CDR1 as WNHNN and CDR2 as SYGVQD (reference sequence). The germline V and J ends were trimmed by 9 bases and 0 bases, with 18 bases remaining between them. This TCR derives from a man between 60 and 75 years old with acute or convalescent COVID-19. The sequenced sample was peripheral blood. V is TRBV10-1 and J is TRBJ2-1, with a tentative D call TRBD1 (5 bases). CDR3 region: CASASRARGSYNEQFF. DNA of the CDR3: TGCGCCAGTGCTTCACGGGCTAGGGGCTCCTACAATGAGCAGTTCTTC.